This passage covers 26 T cell receptor beta chains from one sample sequenced in a study of cytomegalovirus exposure and HLA in healthy donors. With 60 Vbeta and 13 Jbeta primers, the PCR was carried out. Using immunoSEQ multiplex PCR, the repertoire was profiled, and TCRdb retains in-frame clones only, with some absent. This table has some 200,000 clones, 82% appearing once. The material sequenced was PBMCs. These receptors all come from a woman aged 18 to 35 in good health and CMV-seronegative.

The rearrangement joins TRBV5-1 to TRBJ2-5; TRBD1 agrees at 11 bases. After removal of 4 bases from V and 5 bases from J, the junction contained 4 bases not matched to a gene. The CDR3 length is 14 residues. From germline, CDR1 is SGHRS and CDR2 YFSETQ. CDR3 residues: CASSGQGAVETQYF. Here the CDR3 DNA reads TGCGCCAGCAGCGGACAGGGGGCGGTTGAGACCCAGTACTTC.

The V gene is TRBV6-1, the J gene TRBJ2-5; 7 bases are a match to TRBD1. The CDR3 runs to 15 residues. In germline, CDR1 is MNHNS, CDR2 SASEGT. The ends lost 5 bases at V and 5 bases at J; junction bases unmatched: 11. The CDR3 reads CASSPTGSKRETQYF. The CDR3 coding sequence is TGTGCCAGCAGTCCGACAGGGTCTAAAAGGGAGACCCAGTACTTC.

The V gene is TRBV6-5, the J gene TRBJ2-5; no definite D call. Per germline, CDR1 MNHEY and CDR2 SVGAGI. The CDR3 covers 13 residues. The V end lost 6 bases, the J end lost 5 bases, and 13 bases lay between the germline ends. CDR3 bases: TGTGCCAGCAGGAGTCTAGAAGACGAGACCCAGTACTTC. As protein: CASRSLEDETQYF.

The chain recombines TRBV6-1 with TRBJ1-1; D not resolved. Germline CDR1 MNHNS, CDR2 SASEGT. This CDR3 is built from 13 residues. Trimming cost V 6 bases and J 5 bases, with 13 bases left between them. CDR3 sequence reads: CASSPGFETEAFF. The CDR3 nucleotides are TGTGCCAGCAGCCCGGGGTTTGAAACTGAAGCTTTCTTT.

V and J are TRBV5-1 and TRBJ2-7; D might be TRBD2 (6 bases). The CDR3 sequence is 13 residues long. Per the germline V gene, CDR1 is SGHRS and CDR2 is YFSETQ. The V end was cut by 1 base, the J end by 5 bases, with 10 bases between. The CDR3 reads CASSLSGSDEQYF. DNA of the CDR3: TGCGCCAGCAGCTTGTCCGGGAGTGACGAGCAGTACTTC. The variable domain in full, completed from reference TRBV5-1 and TRBJ2-7, reads KAGVTQTPRYLIKTRGQQVTLSCSPISGHRSVSWYQQTPGQGLQFLFEYFSETQRNKGNFPGRFSGRQFSNSRSEMNVSTLELGDSALYLCASSLSGSDEQYFGPGTRLTVT.

The chain employs TRBV27 and TRBJ1-2; D call uncertain. Per germline, CDR1 MNHEY and CDR2 SMNVEV (reference sequence). There are 13 residues in the CDR3. The V end was cut by 3 bases, the J end by 2 bases, with 7 bases between. CDR3 in amino acids: CASSFGRNYGYTF. CDR3 coding DNA: TGTGCCAGCAGTTTCGGCAGGAACTATGGCTACACCTTC.

The rearrangement links TRBV19 to TRBJ1-6; no definite D call. The CDR3 consists of 12 residues. CDR1 LNHDA and CDR2 SQIVND come from the germline V gene (reference sequence). Trimming took off 6 bases at V and 9 bases at J, with 9 bases between the two ends. The CDR3 region has the DNA TGTGCCAGTAGCAAGGAGGGTTCACCCCTCCACTTT. It codes for CASSKEGSPLHF. The full variable domain, completed using reference TRBV19 and TRBJ1-6, is DGGITQSPKYLFRKEGQNVTLSCEQNLNHDAMYWYRQDPGQGLRLIYYSQIVNDFQKGDIAEGYSVSREKKESFPLTVTSAQKNPTAFYLCASSKEGSPLHFGNGTRLTVT.

The CDR3 nucleotides are TGCGCCAGCAGCTTCGACAGGGAGGCTGAAGCTTTCTTT. Amino acid sequence: CASSFDREAEAFF. The chain carries TRBV5-1 and TRBJ1-1; 7 bases map to TRBD1. This CDR3 comprises 13 residues. Germline V gives CDR1 SGHRS, CDR2 YFSETQ. V was pared by 2 bases and J by 6 bases, with 4 bases of the junction left unmatched.

The chain combines TRBV7-3 with TRBJ2-7; D is unresolved. The germline gives CDR1 SGHTA, CDR2 FQGTGA. V was shortened by 2 bases and J by 6 bases, with 11 bases between the two germline ends. The length of the CDR3 is 13 residues. The CDR3 sequence is CASSLVRVGEQYF. DNA of the CDR3: TGTGCCAGCAGCTTAGTACGCGTCGGCGAGCAGTACTTC. Full variable domain (rest looked up from reference TRBV7-3 and TRBJ2-7): GAGVSQTPSNKVTEKGKYVELRCDPISGHTALYWYRQSLGQGPEFLIYFQGTGAADDSGLPNDRFFAVRPEGSVSTLKIQRTERGDSAVYLCASSLVRVGEQYFGPGTRLTVT.

In this sample, this clone turned up a few times. The V gene is TRBV29-1, the J gene TRBJ1-4; D perhaps matches TRBD1 (6 bases). The CDR3 has 12 residues. The V gene's germline CDR1 is SQVTM and CDR2 ANQGSEA. The V gene lost 3 bases and the J gene lost 8 bases, with 10 bases spanning the gap. The CDR3 here is CSVDLQGEKLFF. CDR3 in DNA: TGCAGCGTTGACCTTCAGGGGGAAAAACTGTTTTTT. Full variable domain (remainder filled in from reference TRBV29-1 and TRBJ1-4): SAVISQKPSRDICQRGTSLTIQCQVDSQVTMMFWYRQQPGQSLTLIATANQGSEATYESGFVIDKFPISRPNLTFSTLTVSNMSPEDSSIYLCSVDLQGEKLFFGSGTQLSVL.

J is TRBJ2-1 and V is TRBV27; 7 bases align to TRBD1. CDR3 length: 13 amino acids. The V gene end was trimmed by 4 bases and the J gene end by 4 bases; junction bases not matched to a gene: 1. CDR1 MNHEY and CDR2 SMNVEV come from the germline V gene (reference sequence). CDR3 loop: CASSSDRYNEQFF. CDR3 coding DNA: TGTGCCAGCAGTTCGGACAGGTACAATGAGCAGTTCTTC.

The CDR3 spells CSTITGDYEQYF. In DNA, the CDR3 is TGCAGCACCATTACAGGGGACTACGAGCAGTACTTC. This chain uses TRBV29-1 with TRBJ2-7; 7 bases agree with TRBD1. CDR1 and CDR2 (germline): SQVTM, ANQGSEA. The CDR3 spans 12 residues. J was trimmed by 3 bases and V by 8 bases; bases with no gene match: 7.

The chain uses TRBV14 and TRBJ2-3, with 7 positions matching TRBD2. CDR1 is SGHDN, CDR2 FVKESK, per germline. The CDR3 runs 11 residues. The ends lost 8 bases at V and 6 bases at J; junction bases unmatched: 2. Written as DNA, the CDR3 is TGTGCCAGCGGGCGGGGGGATACGCAGTATTTT. It specifies CASGRGDTQYF.

The chain joins TRBV7-9 to TRBJ2-2; tentatively, D is TRBD2 (6 bases). V lost 2 bases, J lost 5 bases, and 12 bases lay in between. Germline CDR1 is SEHNR and CDR2 is FQNEAQ (reference sequence). This CDR3 region has 15 residues. Here the CDR3 reads CASSLFSGETGELFF. The CDR3 DNA reads TGTGCCAGCAGCTTATTTAGCGGAGAGACCGGGGAGCTGTTTTTT.

The rearrangement links TRBV15 to TRBJ2-3, with D uncertain. The CDR3 sequence is 11 residues long. V gave up 9 bases and J gave up 2 bases, with 6 bases separating them. The germline gives CDR1 LNHNV, CDR2 YYDKDF (reference sequence). The CDR3 here is CATHATDTQYF. In DNA form, the CDR3 reads TGTGCCACACATGCCACAGATACGCAGTATTTT.

CDR3 sequence reads: CASSFTTGTGHAEQYF. In nucleotides, the CDR3 is TGTGCCAGCAGTTTCACCACCGGGACAGGCCACGCCGAGCAGTACTTC. The chain recombines TRBV6-5 with TRBJ2-5, with 8 nucleotides matching TRBD1. The J call may be mistaken, given a closer DNA end match to TRBJ2-7. This CDR3 has 16 residues. Germline loops: CDR1 MNHEY, CDR2 SVGAGI.

This chain links TRBV18 with TRBJ1-6; the D gene is possibly TRBD1 (5 bases). CDR1 KGHSH and CDR2 LQKENI come from the germline V gene. The CDR3 has 14 amino acids. V was clipped by 5 bases and J by 8 bases, with 13 bases between them. CDR3 in DNA: TGTGCCAGCTCAAAGGTATCGGGGGATTCACCCCTCCACTTT. Its translation: CASSKVSGDSPLHF.

This clone was counted between two and nine times. The chain is built from TRBV19 and TRBJ2-5; tentatively, D is TRBD1 (7 bases). This CDR3 contains 14 residues. Germline values: CDR1 LNHDA, CDR2 SQIVND (reference sequence). Trimming took off 3 bases at V and 5 bases at J, with 13 bases between the two ends. The CDR3 spells CASSIVQGRETQYF. CDR3 nucleotide sequence: TGTGCCAGTAGTATTGTACAGGGGAGGGAGACCCAGTACTTC.

DNA for the CDR3: TGTGCCAGCAGTGGGAGGACAGGGTTTTACGAGCAGTACTTC. Its translation: CASSGRTGFYEQYF. The rearrangement joins TRBV27 to TRBJ2-7, with TRBD1 matching over 8 bases. The trim removed 5 bases at V and 4 bases at J, leaving 7 bases unmatched. The germline V gene encodes CDR1 MNHEY and CDR2 SMNVEV (reference sequence). CDR3 length equals 14 residues.

This clone was observed a handful of times. The chain recombines TRBV4-1 with TRBJ1-5, with 8 bases lining up with TRBD1. V lost 3 bases, J lost 2 bases, and 0 bases stayed unmatched. Germline CDR1 reads MGHRA; CDR2 reads YSYEKL. The CDR3 extends over 14 amino acids. Here the CDR3 reads CASSQDRGNQPQHF. The CDR3 nucleotides read TGCGCCAGCAGCCAGGACAGGGGCAATCAGCCCCAGCATTTT.

The chain employs TRBV2 and TRBJ2-1, with TRBD2 identical over 8 bases. V lost 6 bases to trimming and J lost 6 bases; unmatched junction nucleotides: 7. The CDR3 is 14 residues long. CDR1 SNHLY and CDR2 FYNNEI come from the germline V gene. In nucleotides, the CDR3 is TGTGCCAGCAGAATTGGACTAGCCCTCAATGAGCAGTTCTTC. Amino acid sequence: CASRIGLALNEQFF.

The V gene is TRBV5-6, the J gene TRBJ2-5; 14 bases fit TRBD2. This CDR3 is built from 19 residues. Trimming took 3 bases from V and 4 from J; bases not matched to a gene: 14. In germline, CDR1 is SGHDT, CDR2 YYEEEE. The CDR3 here is CASSSQGLAGVYVGETQYF. In DNA, the CDR3 is TGTGCCAGCAGCTCCCAGGGACTAGCGGGAGTCTACGTAGGAGAGACCCAGTACTTC.

The J gene is TRBJ2-7, the V gene TRBV27, with 7 positions matching TRBD1. The CDR3 runs 14 residues. After removal of 3 bases from V and 5 bases from J, the junction contained 7 bases not matched to a gene. CDR1 and CDR2 from the germline V gene are MNHEY and SMNVEV (reference sequence). CDR3 nucleotide sequence: TGTGCCAGCAGTTTTGAAAGGGGGCGAAACGAGCAGTACTTC. It codes for CASSFERGRNEQYF.

The rearrangement joins TRBV18 to TRBJ1-1; D is uncertain. CDR1 KGHSH and CDR2 LQKENI come from the germline V gene. Trimming shortened V by 6 bases and J by 2 bases, and 19 bases separated the two germline ends. This CDR3 region has 16 residues. CDR3 loop: CASSPNPSSLNTEAFF. The DNA of the CDR3 is TGTGCCAGCTCCCCTAATCCGAGCTCTCTTAACACTGAAGCTTTCTTT.

This clone has only one observation. This chain joins TRBV6-6 and TRBJ2-3; maybe TRBD2 (5 bases). Germline V CDR1 and CDR2: MNHNY, SVGAGI (reference sequence). Trimming removed 6 bases at V and 0 bases at J, with 13 bases between. This CDR3 comprises 15 residues. The CDR3 is CASSPTSGSTDTQYF. The CDR3, as DNA: TGTGCCAGCAGCCCGACCTCGGGGAGCACAGATACGCAGTATTTT.

The chain has TRBV4-1 and TRBJ2-1, with TRBD2 identical over 10 bases. Germline lookup yields CDR1 MGHRA and CDR2 YSYEKL. This CDR3 has 17 residues. The V segment lost 0 bases and the J segment 4 bases; nucleotides outside the gene matches: 6. CDR3 loop: CASSQDRTSGLYNEQFF. In nucleotides, the CDR3 is TGCGCCAGCAGCCAAGATCGGACTAGCGGACTATACAATGAGCAGTTCTTC.